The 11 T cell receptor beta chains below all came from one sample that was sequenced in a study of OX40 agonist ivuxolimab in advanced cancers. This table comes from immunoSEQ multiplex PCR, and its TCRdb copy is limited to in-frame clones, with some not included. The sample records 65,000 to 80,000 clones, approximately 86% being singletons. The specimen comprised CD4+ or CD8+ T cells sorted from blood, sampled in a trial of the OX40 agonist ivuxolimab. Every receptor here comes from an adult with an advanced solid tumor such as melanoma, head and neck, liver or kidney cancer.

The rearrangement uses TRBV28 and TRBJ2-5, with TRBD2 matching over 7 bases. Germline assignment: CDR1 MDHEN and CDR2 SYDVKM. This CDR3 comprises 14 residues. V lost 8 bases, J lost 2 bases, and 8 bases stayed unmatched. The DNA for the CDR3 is TGTGCCAGCCCCCCCCCTAGCGGACAAGAGACCCAGTACTTC. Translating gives CASPPPSGQETQYF.

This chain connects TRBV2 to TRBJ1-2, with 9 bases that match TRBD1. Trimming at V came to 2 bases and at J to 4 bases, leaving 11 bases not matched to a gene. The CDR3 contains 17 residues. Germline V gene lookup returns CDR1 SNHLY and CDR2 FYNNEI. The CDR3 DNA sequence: TGTGCCAGCAGTGAAAAAACAGGGGGCTGGGGCTCCTATGGCTACACCTTC. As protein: CASSEKTGGWGSYGYTF.

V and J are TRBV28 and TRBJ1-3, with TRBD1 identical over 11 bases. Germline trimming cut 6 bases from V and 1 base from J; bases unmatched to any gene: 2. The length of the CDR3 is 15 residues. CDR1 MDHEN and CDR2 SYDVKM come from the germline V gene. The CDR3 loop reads CASRGQGASGNTIYF. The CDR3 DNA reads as TGTGCCAGCAGAGGACAGGGGGCTTCTGGAAACACCATATATTTT. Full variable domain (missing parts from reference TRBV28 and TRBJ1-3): DVKVTQSSRYLVKRTGEKVFLECVQDMDHENMFWYRQDPGLGLRLIYFSYDVKMKEKGDIPEGYSVSREKKERFSLILESASTNQTSMYLCASRGQGASGNTIYFGEGSWLTVV.

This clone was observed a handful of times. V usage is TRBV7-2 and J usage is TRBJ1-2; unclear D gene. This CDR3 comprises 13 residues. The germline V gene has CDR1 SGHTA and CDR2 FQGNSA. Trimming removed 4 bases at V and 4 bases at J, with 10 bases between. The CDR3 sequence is CASSSLGGYGYTF. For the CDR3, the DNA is TGTGCCAGCAGCTCCCTAGGCGGCTATGGCTACACCTTC.

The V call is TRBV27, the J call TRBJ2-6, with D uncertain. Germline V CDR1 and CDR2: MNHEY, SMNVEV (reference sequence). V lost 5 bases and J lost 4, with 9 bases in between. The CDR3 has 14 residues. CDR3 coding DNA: TGTGCCAGCAGTGTCGGGCCCGGGGCCAACGTCCTGACTTTC. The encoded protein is CASSVGPGANVLTF.

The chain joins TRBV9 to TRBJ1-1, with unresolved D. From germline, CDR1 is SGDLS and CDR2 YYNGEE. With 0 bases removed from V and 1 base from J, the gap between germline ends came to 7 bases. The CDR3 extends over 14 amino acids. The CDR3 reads CASSVVTGNTEAFF. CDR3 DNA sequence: TGTGCCAGCAGCGTAGTTACGGGGAACACTGAAGCTTTCTTT.

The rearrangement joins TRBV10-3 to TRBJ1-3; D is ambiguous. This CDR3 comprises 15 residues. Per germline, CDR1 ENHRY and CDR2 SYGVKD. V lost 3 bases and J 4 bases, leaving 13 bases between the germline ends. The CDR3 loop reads CAISDGPLGGNTIYF. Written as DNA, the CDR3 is TGTGCCATCAGTGATGGCCCCCTGGGAGGAAACACCATATATTTT.

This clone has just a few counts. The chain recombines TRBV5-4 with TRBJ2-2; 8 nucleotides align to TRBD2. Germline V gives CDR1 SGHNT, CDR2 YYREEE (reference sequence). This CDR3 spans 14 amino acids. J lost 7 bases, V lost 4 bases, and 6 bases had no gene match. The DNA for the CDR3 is TGTGCCAGCAGCCCCGGGGGGGCCGGCGGGGAGCTGTTTTTT. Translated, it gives CASSPGGAGGELFF.

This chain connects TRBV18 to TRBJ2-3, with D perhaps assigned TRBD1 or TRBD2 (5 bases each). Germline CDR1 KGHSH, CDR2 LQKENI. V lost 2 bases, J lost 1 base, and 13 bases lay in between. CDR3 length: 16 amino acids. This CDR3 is CASSPSGPGGTDTQYF. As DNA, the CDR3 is TGTGCCAGCTCACCATCGGGGCCCGGGGGCACAGATACGCAGTATTTT.

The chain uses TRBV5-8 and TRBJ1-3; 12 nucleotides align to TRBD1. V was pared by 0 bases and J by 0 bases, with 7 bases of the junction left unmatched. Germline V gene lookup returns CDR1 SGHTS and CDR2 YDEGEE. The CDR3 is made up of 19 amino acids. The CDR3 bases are TGTGCCAGCAGCTTGGTGCGGGACAGGGGGCCTCTCTCTGGAAACACCATATATTTT. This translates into CASSLVRDRGPLSGNTIYF. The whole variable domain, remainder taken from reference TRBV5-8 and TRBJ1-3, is EAGVTQSPTHLIKTRGQQATLRCSPISGHTSVYWYQQALGLGLQFLLWYDEGEERNRGNFPPRFSGRQFPNYSSELNVNALELEDSALYLCASSLVRDRGPLSGNTIYFGEGSWLTVV.

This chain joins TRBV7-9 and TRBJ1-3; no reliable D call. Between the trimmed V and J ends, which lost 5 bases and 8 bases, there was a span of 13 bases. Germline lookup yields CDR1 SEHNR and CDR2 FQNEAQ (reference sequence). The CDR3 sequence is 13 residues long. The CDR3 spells CASSAVRSDTIYF. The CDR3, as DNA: TGTGCCAGCAGCGCCGTCAGGAGTGACACCATATATTTT.